This TCR beta chain was captured in a study of cytomegalovirus exposure and HLA in healthy donors. This table comes from immunoSEQ multiplex PCR, and its TCRdb copy is limited to in-frame clones, with some not included. The sample records about 260,000 clones, about 90% being singletons. The trim removed 9 bases at V and 3 bases at J, leaving 8 bases unmatched. Germline V CDR1 and CDR2: KGHSH, LQKENI. The CDR3 contains 13 residues. The sequence derives from a woman between 25 and 40 years old in good health and CMV-seronegative. The chain is built from TRBV18 and TRBJ2-7; 7 bases align to TRBD1. Sequenced: PBMCs. The CDR3 DNA reads TGTGCCAGTGCTCACGGGACAGACTACGAGCAGTACTTC. Its protein is CASAHGTDYEQYF.